Each of the 17 T cell receptor beta chains below was sequenced from the same sample in a study of CD8 T cells in Susac syndrome. RNA was extracted with the RNeasy kit, and a quantity of roughly 0.45 to 1 ug was reverse transcribed using random hexamers. TCRdb called the immunoSEQ multiplex PCR reads again in MiXCR, with one record for every CDR3 protein. The sample holds approximately 100,000 distinct CDR3 sequences; around 90% are singletons and the top ten take 0.11% to 0.15%. The sample consisted of CD4+ T cells from PBMCs. The receptors come from a human donor in good health.

The V call is TRBV7-8, the J call TRBJ2-1; D unclear. Germline CDR1 reads SGHVS; CDR2 reads FQNEAQ. The V end was cut by 2 bases, the J end by 7 bases, with 12 bases between. The CDR3 covers 14 residues. The CDR3 DNA follows: TGTGCCAGCAGCTTAACCTCGGGCGGTAATGAGCAGTTCTTC. This translates into CASSLTSGGNEQFF.

This chain uses TRBV6-2 or TRBV6-3 with TRBJ2-7; 10 nucleotides align to TRBD2. V was pared by 6 bases and J by 5 bases, with 7 bases of the junction left unmatched. CDR3 length: 14 amino acids. CDR1 and CDR2 from the germline V gene are MNHEY and SVGEGT. The CDR3 DNA reads as TGTGCCAGCAGCAGAGCGGGAGGGGGCCACGAGCAGTACTTC. Protein product: CASSRAGGGHEQYF.

This sequence joins TRBV27 and TRBJ2-2, with 10 nucleotides matching TRBD2. Germline values: CDR1 MNHEY, CDR2 SMNVEV (reference sequence). The CDR3 has 15 residues. The trim removed 5 bases at V and 4 bases at J, leaving 4 bases unmatched. This CDR3 is CASSPGLAPTGELFF. CDR3 bases: TGTGCCAGCAGTCCGGGACTAGCGCCCACCGGGGAGCTGTTTTTT.

This clonotype has a handful of counts. V gene TRBV9 combines with J gene TRBJ1-1, with 7 bases matching TRBD1. Germline CDR1 is SGDLS and CDR2 is YYNGEE. The CDR3 runs 13 residues. V was clipped by 5 bases and J by 5 bases; unmatched bases: 6. CDR3 residues: CASSSTGRTEAFF. CDR3 coding DNA: TGTGCCAGCAGTTCGACAGGGCGTACTGAAGCTTTCTTT. Together with reference TRBV9 and TRBJ1-1, the CDR3 gives the full variable domain: DSGVTQTPKHLITATGQRVTLRCSPRSGDLSVYWYQQSLDQGLQFLIQYYNGEERAKGNILERFSAQQFPDLHSELNLSSLELGDSALYFCASSSTGRTEAFFGQGTRLTVV.

The chain joins TRBV5-1 to TRBJ2-3; weak D call: TRBD2 (6 bases). Deletions cut 4 bases from V and 5 bases from J, with 14 bases between. Germline loops: CDR1 SGHRS, CDR2 YFSETQ. CDR3 length equals 14 residues. The CDR3 nucleotides are TGCGCCAGCAGCCCCGGCGACGGGGGAGATACGCAGTATTTT. Protein sequence: CASSPGDGGDTQYF.

The V gene is TRBV5-4, the J gene TRBJ2-1, with 10 bases matching TRBD1. V dropped 4 bases and J dropped 7; count of bases not matched to a gene: 5. CDR3 length: 14 amino acids. Germline CDR1 is SGHNT and CDR2 is YYREEE (reference sequence). The CDR3 sequence: CASSPRTGGNEQFF. The CDR3 coding sequence is TGTGCCAGCAGCCCCCGGACAGGGGGGAATGAGCAGTTCTTC.

J is TRBJ2-1 and V is TRBV14; D is perhaps TRBD2 (5 bases). The V gene lost 0 bases and the J gene lost 9 bases, with 9 bases spanning the gap. Germline CDR1 is SGHDN and CDR2 is FVKESK. The CDR3 runs 13 residues. The CDR3 coding sequence is TGTGCCAGCAGCCAAGATATGGCGGGTGAGCAGTTCTTC. Translation gives CASSQDMAGEQFF.

This rearrangement joins TRBV7-9 to TRBJ2-7, with D possibly being TRBD1 (6 bases). V lost 4 bases, J lost 4 bases, and 17 bases lay in between. This CDR3 region has 15 residues. The germline V gene has CDR1 SEHNR and CDR2 FQNEAQ (reference sequence). The chain's CDR3 is CASSSTTGIIYEQYF. CDR3 sequence (DNA): TGTGCCAGCAGCTCAACCACAGGGATTATTTACGAGCAGTACTTC.

This chain links TRBV7-2 with TRBJ2-7; no reliable D call. V dropped 7 bases and J dropped 0 bases, with 13 bases sitting between them. The CDR3 length is 14 residues. The germline gives CDR1 SGHTA, CDR2 FQGNSA. This chain's CDR3 is CASNPEPSSYEQYF. For the CDR3, the DNA is TGTGCCAGCAACCCGGAACCCAGCTCCTACGAGCAGTACTTC.

This clonotype has only one observation. The CDR3 nucleotides are TGTGCCAGCAGCTTTGGGGGCAGACAGCCAACTAATGAAAAACTGTTTTTT. This translates into CASSFGGRQPTNEKLFF. V is TRBV7-9 and J is TRBJ1-4; possibly TRBD1 for D (6 bases). V lost 3 bases and J lost 0, with 14 bases in between. Germline V lookup: CDR1 SEHNR, CDR2 FQNEAQ (reference sequence). The CDR3 loop spans 17 amino acids.

The rearrangement joins TRBV29-1 to TRBJ2-5; maybe TRBD1 (5 bases). Germline CDR1 SQVTM, CDR2 ANQGSEA. Deletions cut 6 bases from V and 3 bases from J, with 14 bases between. This CDR3 has 13 residues. CDR3 loop: CSVSRGTKETQYF. The CDR3 nucleotides are TGCAGCGTGTCTAGGGGCACCAAAGAGACCCAGTACTTC.

The sample holds one count of this clonotype. This sequence joins TRBV20-1 and TRBJ2-1; D possibly corresponds to TRBD2 (6 bases). The CDR3 has 14 amino acids. V was shortened by 6 bases and J by 6 bases, with 18 bases between the two germline ends. Germline-derived CDR1 and CDR2 are DFQATT and SNEGSKA (reference sequence). The CDR3 spells CSAGDRGMGNEQFF. In DNA, the CDR3 is TGCAGTGCCGGAGATCGGGGGATGGGCAATGAGCAGTTCTTC.

The rearrangement uses TRBV2 and TRBJ1-6; D is uncertain. The CDR3 is 15 amino acids. CDR1 and CDR2 from the germline V gene are SNHLY and FYNNEI. V dropped 5 bases and J dropped 10 bases, with 18 bases sitting between them. In nucleotides, the CDR3 is TGTGCCAGCAGTCCTGATAGAACGCCTCGCTCACCCCTCCACTTT. This translates into CASSPDRTPRSPLHF.

V and J are TRBV29-1 and TRBJ1-1; TRBD1 is a possible D gene (6 bases). Germline V gives CDR1 SQVTM, CDR2 ANQGSEA. The CDR3 spans 12 residues. Trimming removed 5 bases from V and 4 bases from J, with 11 bases in between. This CDR3 reads CSVLGGATEAFF. As DNA, the CDR3 is TGCAGCGTTTTGGGGGGGGCCACTGAAGCTTTCTTT.

CDR3 region: CASSSLGAPYEQYF. CDR3 DNA sequence: TGTGCCAGCAGCTCCCTCGGGGCGCCCTACGAGCAGTACTTC. The chain joins TRBV7-6 to TRBJ2-7; the D call may be TRBD1 or TRBD2 (5 bases each). CDR3 length: 14 amino acids. Germline V lookup: CDR1 SGHVS, CDR2 FNYEAQ. V was pared by 4 bases and J by 2 bases, with 12 bases between. Combining the CDR3 with reference TRBV7-6 and TRBJ2-7 gives the whole variable domain GAGVSQSPRYKVTKRGQDVALRCDPISGHVSLYWYRQALGQGPEFLTYFNYEAQQDKSGLPNDRFSAERPEGSISTLTIQRTEQRDSAMYRCASSSLGAPYEQYFGPGTRLTVT.

The rearrangement uses TRBV6-6 and TRBJ2-7; D perhaps matches TRBD2 (5 bases). The CDR3 consists of 14 residues. The ends were cut back, 7 bases at V and 6 bases at J, with 19 bases in the middle. CDR1 and CDR2 from the germline V gene are MNHNY and SVGAGI (reference sequence). The CDR3 protein is CASMEVSSPSEQYF. The CDR3 DNA reads as TGTGCCAGCATGGAGGTATCAAGCCCCTCCGAGCAGTACTTC.

The rearrangement uses TRBV11-2 and TRBJ1-1; D not certain. Between the trimmed V and J ends, which lost 5 bases and 1 base, there was a span of 8 bases. Germline V gives CDR1 SGHAT, CDR2 FQNNGV. The CDR3 is made up of 13 amino acids. The chain's CDR3 is CASSPAANTEAFF. DNA of the CDR3: TGTGCCAGCAGCCCTGCAGCGAACACTGAAGCTTTCTTT.